These 16 T cell receptor beta chains originate from one sample sequenced in a study of CD8 T cells in Susac syndrome. When the RNA was reverse transcribed, random hexamers were used with an input of roughly 0.5 to 1 ug. TCRdb re-analysed the immunoSEQ multiplex PCR reads in MiXCR, keeping a single row per CDR3 protein. The sample carries 210,000 or so distinct CDR3 sequences, less than 95% recorded once. Source material: CD4+ T cells from PBMCs. Every receptor here comes from a human donor with Susac syndrome.

This chain joins TRBV20-1 and TRBJ1-1, with D hard to call. Germline assignment: CDR1 DFQATT and CDR2 SNEGSKA (reference sequence). Trimming removed 3 bases at V and 4 bases at J, with 12 bases between. This CDR3 spans 13 amino acids. The CDR3: CSASSGGSTEAFF. Here the CDR3 DNA reads TGCAGTGCTAGTTCGGGTGGGTCCACTGAAGCTTTCTTT.

CDR3 amino acids: CASSSPRTGTYEQYF. The CDR3 bases are TGTGCCAGCAGTTCCCCCCGGACAGGGACCTACGAGCAGTACTTC. This chain links TRBV6-2 or TRBV6-3 with TRBJ2-7, with TRBD1 matching over 8 bases. Germline lookup yields CDR1 MNHEY and CDR2 SVGEGT. V shed 4 bases, J shed 2 bases, and the junction held 7 bases outside the gene matches. This CDR3 contains 15 residues.

The genes are TRBV20-1 and TRBJ1-1; D is possibly TRBD1 (5 bases). The CDR3 contains 14 residues. CDR1 is DFQATT, CDR2 SNEGSKA, per germline (reference sequence). V lost 1 base and J lost 5, with 14 bases in between. The CDR3 DNA reads as TGCAGTGCTAGAGTACCGGGGGGGAATACTGAAGCTTTCTTT. This codes for CSARVPGGNTEAFF.

V is TRBV20-1 and J is TRBJ2-7; perhaps TRBD1 as D (6 bases). This CDR3 is 12 amino acids long. V was trimmed by 3 bases and J by 11 bases, leaving 17 bases between them. Germline-derived CDR1 and CDR2 are DFQATT and SNEGSKA (reference sequence). CDR3 region: CSASGQGNGEYF. CDR3 in DNA: TGCAGTGCTAGTGGTCAGGGGAACGGGGAGTACTTC.

The rearrangement uses TRBV14 and TRBJ1-5; D not resolved. CDR3 length: 12 residues. Germline V gene lookup returns CDR1 SGHDN and CDR2 FVKESK. Trimming removed 1 base at V and 8 bases at J, with 6 bases between. The CDR3 sequence: CASSQGMEPQHF. As DNA, the CDR3 is TGTGCCAGCAGCCAAGGAATGGAGCCCCAGCATTTT.

This sequence joins TRBV28 and TRBJ1-1; D ambiguous. CDR1 and CDR2 (germline): MDHEN, SYDVKM. V gave up 7 bases and J gave up 10 bases, with 16 bases separating them. The CDR3 has 12 residues. The CDR3 DNA reads TGTGCCAGCAAAACTGAGCCAGTGAGAGCTTTCTTT. It is translated as CASKTEPVRAFF.

The chain couples TRBV7-2 to TRBJ2-6, with D possibly TRBD2 on 6 matching bases. CDR3 length equals 16 residues. Germline values: CDR1 SGHTA, CDR2 FQGNSA. Deletions cut 6 bases from V and 4 bases from J, with 16 bases between. The CDR3 DNA follows: TGTGCCAGCAGTCGCGACGGGGGTTCCGGGGCCAACGTCCTGACTTTC. Translated, it gives CASSRDGGSGANVLTF. Looking up the rest from reference TRBV7-2 and TRBJ2-6 gives the full variable domain: GAGVSQSPSNKVTEKGKDVELRCDPISGHTALYWYRQSLGQGLEFLIYFQGNSAPDKSGLPSDRFSAERTGGSVSTLTIQRTQQEDSAVYLCASSRDGGSGANVLTFGAGSRLTVL.

In its sample, this clonotype was seen once. This chain links TRBV20-1 with TRBJ2-7, with D possibly being TRBD1 (5 bases). The CDR3 totals 14 residues. Germline assignment: CDR1 DFQATT and CDR2 SNEGSKA (reference sequence). The germline V and J ends were trimmed by 2 bases and 6 bases, with 17 bases remaining between them. CDR3 protein: CSARTGRRVIEQYF. The CDR3 DNA reads TGCAGTGCTAGAACCGGGCGCAGGGTCATCGAGCAGTACTTC.

The V call is TRBV5-1, the J call TRBJ2-1, with 12 bases lining up with TRBD1. V lost 3 bases, J lost 8 bases, and 9 bases stayed unmatched. This CDR3 contains 16 residues. Germline CDR1 and CDR2: SGHRS and YFSETQ. DNA for the CDR3: TGCGCCAGCAGCTCCGGGACAGGGGGCCAGGTGGATGAGCAGTTCTTC. This codes for CASSSGTGGQVDEQFF.

V is TRBV19 and J is TRBJ1-1; possibly TRBD1 for D (5 bases). Trimming cost V 2 bases and J 5 bases, with 15 bases left between them. This CDR3 comprises 15 residues. Germline V gene lookup returns CDR1 LNHDA and CDR2 SQIVND (reference sequence). CDR3: CASSILWRGRTEAFF. DNA of the CDR3: TGTGCCAGTAGTATATTGTGGAGGGGTAGGACTGAAGCTTTCTTT.

The chain combines TRBV20-1 with TRBJ2-1, with 10 positions matching TRBD1. Trimming removed 4 bases from V and 9 bases from J; junction bases left unmatched: 15. Germline assignment: CDR1 DFQATT and CDR2 SNEGSKA (reference sequence). This CDR3 region has 16 residues. This CDR3 reads CSAIPSPGTGAGEQFF. The CDR3 DNA follows: TGCAGTGCTATCCCAAGTCCCGGGACAGGGGCTGGTGAGCAGTTCTTC.

Worth noting for this clonotype: One end of the junction varies from germline; a read error may be responsible. CDR3 coding DNA: TGTGCTAGCAGCCGGGACAGGGGGAACGGGGAGACCCAGTACTTC. The encoded protein is CASSRDRGNGETQYF. The chain couples TRBV7-7 to TRBJ2-5; 11 positions match TRBD1. The CDR3 totals 15 residues. Germline lookup yields CDR1 SSHAT and CDR2 FNYEAQ (reference sequence).

The chain is built from TRBV5-6 and TRBJ1-2; D ambiguous. CDR3 length: 15 amino acids. Per germline, CDR1 SGHDT and CDR2 YYEEEE. Deletions cut 3 bases from V and 0 bases from J, with 12 bases between. As DNA, the CDR3 is TGTGCCAGCAGCTATGAGGGTTCACCTAACTATGGCTACACCTTC. This translates into CASSYEGSPNYGYTF.

The rearrangement uses TRBV6-5 and TRBJ2-7, with D tentatively TRBD2 (5 bases). CDR3 length equals 11 residues. The ends were cut back, 5 bases at V and 6 bases at J, with 8 bases in the middle. The germline CDR1 and CDR2 sequences are MNHEY and SVGAGI. The CDR3 loop reads CASSRGIEQYF. CDR3 sequence (DNA): TGTGCCAGCAGTCGAGGGATCGAGCAGTACTTC.

The J gene is TRBJ1-4, the V gene TRBV12-3 or TRBV12-4; 7 bases fit TRBD1. CDR3 size: 15 residues. V trimming: 1 base; J trimming: 8 bases; junction bases outside the gene matches: 7. This chain's CDR3 is CASSLGQGVREKLFF. The CDR3 coding sequence is TGTGCCAGCAGTTTAGGACAGGGAGTAAGAGAAAAACTGTTTTTT.

This clonotype was found once. This rearrangement joins TRBV11-1 to TRBJ1-4; 7 bases match TRBD1. Germline assignment: CDR1 SGHAT and CDR2 FQDESV (reference sequence). The CDR3 sequence is 14 residues long. After removal of 4 bases from V and 10 bases from J, the junction contained 9 bases not matched to a gene. The CDR3 sequence is CASSSDREGGKLFF. DNA of the CDR3: TGTGCCAGCAGCTCCGACAGGGAGGGTGGAAAACTGTTTTTT.